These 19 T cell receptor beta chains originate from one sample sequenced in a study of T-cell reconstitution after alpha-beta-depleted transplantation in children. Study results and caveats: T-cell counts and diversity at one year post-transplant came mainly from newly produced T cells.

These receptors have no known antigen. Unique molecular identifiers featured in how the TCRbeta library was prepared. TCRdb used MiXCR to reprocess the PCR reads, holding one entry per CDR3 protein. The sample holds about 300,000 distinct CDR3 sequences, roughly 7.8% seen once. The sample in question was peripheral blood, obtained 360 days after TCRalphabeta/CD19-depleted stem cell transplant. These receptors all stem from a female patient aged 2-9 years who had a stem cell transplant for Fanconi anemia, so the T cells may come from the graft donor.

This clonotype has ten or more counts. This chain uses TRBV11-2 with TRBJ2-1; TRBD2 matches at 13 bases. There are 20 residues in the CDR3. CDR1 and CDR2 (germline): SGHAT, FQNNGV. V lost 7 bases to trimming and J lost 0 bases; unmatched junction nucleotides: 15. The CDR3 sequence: CASTPWKGTSGTSSYNEQFF. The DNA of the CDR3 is TGTGCCAGCACCCCATGGAAGGGGACTAGCGGGACGAGCTCCTACAATGAGCAGTTCTTC.

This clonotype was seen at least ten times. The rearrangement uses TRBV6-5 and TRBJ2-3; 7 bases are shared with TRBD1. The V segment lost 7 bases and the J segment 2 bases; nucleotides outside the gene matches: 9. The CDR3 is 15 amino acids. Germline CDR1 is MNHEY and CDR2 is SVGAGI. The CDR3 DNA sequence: TGTGCCAGCAAGTTAGGGGGACAGTCCACAGATACGCAGTATTTT. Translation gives CASKLGGQSTDTQYF.

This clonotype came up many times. The CDR3 DNA reads as TGCAGTGCTATCCCAGGGGATTATGGCTACACCTTC. Its protein is CSAIPGDYGYTF. The gene calls are TRBV20-1 and TRBJ1-2; D may be TRBD1 (6 bases). Germline loops: CDR1 DFQATT, CDR2 SNEGSKA (reference sequence). The CDR3 runs 12 residues. Trimming stripped 4 bases from V and 5 bases from J, with 11 bases between.

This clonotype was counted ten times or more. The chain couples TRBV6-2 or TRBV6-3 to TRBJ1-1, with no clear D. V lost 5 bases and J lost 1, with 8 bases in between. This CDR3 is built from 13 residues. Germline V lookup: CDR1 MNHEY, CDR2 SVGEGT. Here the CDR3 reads CASSNAGNTEAFF. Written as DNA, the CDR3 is TGTGCCAGCAGTAATGCAGGGAACACTGAAGCTTTCTTT.

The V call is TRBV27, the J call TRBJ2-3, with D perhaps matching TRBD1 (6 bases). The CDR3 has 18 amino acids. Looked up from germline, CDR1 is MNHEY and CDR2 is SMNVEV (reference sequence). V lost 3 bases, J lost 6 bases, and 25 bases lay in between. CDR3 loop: CASSFLANRLGAGDTQYF. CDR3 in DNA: TGTGCCAGCAGTTTCTTAGCCAACCGCCTGGGGGCAGGGGATACGCAGTATTTT.

CDR3: CASSLDSQETQYF. In nucleotides, the CDR3 is TGTGCCAGCAGCTTAGACAGTCAAGAGACCCAGTACTTC. The V gene is TRBV7-8, the J gene TRBJ2-5, with D unresolved. Trimming left V 1 base short and J 2 bases short, with 5 bases between. The CDR3 runs 13 residues. In germline, CDR1 is SGHVS, CDR2 FQNEAQ.

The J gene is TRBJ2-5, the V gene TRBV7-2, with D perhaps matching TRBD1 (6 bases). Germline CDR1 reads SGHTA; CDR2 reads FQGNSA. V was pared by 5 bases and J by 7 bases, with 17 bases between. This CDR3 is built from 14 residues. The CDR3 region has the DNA TGTGCCAGCAGCCAAGAGGGGCTAGGGGGGACCCAGTACTTC. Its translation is CASSQEGLGGTQYF.

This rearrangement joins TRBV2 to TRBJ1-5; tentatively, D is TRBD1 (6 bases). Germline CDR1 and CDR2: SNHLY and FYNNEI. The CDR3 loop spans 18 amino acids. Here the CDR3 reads CTLSFGSGTGAGNQPQHF. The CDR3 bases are TGTACCCTCAGTTTTGGCTCAGGGACGGGGGCGGGCAATCAGCCCCAGCATTTT.

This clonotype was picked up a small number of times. The CDR3 loop reads CASSFTARSGLEAFF. CDR3 DNA: TGTGCCAGCAGCTTCACCGCCCGGAGTGGTTTAGAAGCTTTCTTT. This chain uses TRBV7-2 with TRBJ1-1; D gene unclear. From germline, CDR1 is SGHTA and CDR2 FQGNSA. The CDR3 spans 15 residues. Between the trimmed V and J ends, which lost 3 bases and 8 bases, there was a span of 19 bases.

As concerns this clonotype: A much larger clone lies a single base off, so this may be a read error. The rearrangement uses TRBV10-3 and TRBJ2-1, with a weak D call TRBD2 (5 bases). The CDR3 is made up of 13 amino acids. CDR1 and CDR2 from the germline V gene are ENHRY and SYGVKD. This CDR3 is CAIGSINYNEQVF. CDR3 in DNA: TGTGCCATCGGGAGTATCAACTACAATGAGCAGGTCTTC.

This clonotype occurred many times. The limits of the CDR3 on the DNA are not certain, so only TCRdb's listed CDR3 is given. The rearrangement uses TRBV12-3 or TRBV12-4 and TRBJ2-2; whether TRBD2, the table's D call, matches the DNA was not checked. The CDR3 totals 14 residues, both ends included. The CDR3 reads CASSSSTSPGELFF.

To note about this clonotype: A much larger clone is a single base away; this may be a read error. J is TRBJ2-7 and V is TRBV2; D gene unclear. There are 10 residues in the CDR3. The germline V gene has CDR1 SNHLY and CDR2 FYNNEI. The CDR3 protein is CTSSEYEQYF. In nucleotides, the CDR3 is TGTACCAGCAGTGAGTATGAGCAGTACTTC. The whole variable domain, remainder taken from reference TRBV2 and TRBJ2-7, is EPEVTQTPSHQVTQMGQEVILRCVPISNHLYFYWYRQILGQKVEFLVSFYNNEISEKSEIFDDQFSVERPDGSNFTLKIRSTKLEDSAMYFCTSSEYEQYFGPGTRLTVT.

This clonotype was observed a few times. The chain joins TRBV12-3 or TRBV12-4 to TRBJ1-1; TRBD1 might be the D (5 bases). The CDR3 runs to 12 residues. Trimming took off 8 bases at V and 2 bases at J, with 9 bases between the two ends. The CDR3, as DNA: TGTGCCAGCGGCAGGGCTAACACTGAAGCTTTCTTT. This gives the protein CASGRANTEAFF.

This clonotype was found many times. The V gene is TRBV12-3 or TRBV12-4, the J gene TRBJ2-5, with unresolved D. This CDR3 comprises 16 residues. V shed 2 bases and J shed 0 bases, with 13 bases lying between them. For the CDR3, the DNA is TGTGCCAGCAGTTTATGGCCAGAACTTTACCAAGAGACCCAGTACTTC. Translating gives CASSLWPELYQETQYF.

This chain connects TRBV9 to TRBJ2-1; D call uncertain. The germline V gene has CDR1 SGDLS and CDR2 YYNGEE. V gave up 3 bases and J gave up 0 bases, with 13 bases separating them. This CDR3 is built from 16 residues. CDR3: CASSAWSRSSYNEQFF. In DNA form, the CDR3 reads TGTGCCAGCAGCGCGTGGAGCCGAAGCTCCTACAATGAGCAGTTCTTC. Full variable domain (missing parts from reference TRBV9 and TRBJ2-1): DSGVTQTPKHLITATGQRVTLRCSPRSGDLSVYWYQQSLDQGLQFLIQYYNGEERAKGNILERFSAQQFPDLHSELNLSSLELGDSALYFCASSAWSRSSYNEQFFGPGTRLTVL.

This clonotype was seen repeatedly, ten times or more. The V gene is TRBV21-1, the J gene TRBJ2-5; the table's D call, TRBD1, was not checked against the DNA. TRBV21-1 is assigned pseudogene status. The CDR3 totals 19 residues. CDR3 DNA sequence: TGTGCCAGCAGCAAAGGGGCGGGTCGGCGGGACCATAAACAAGAGACCCAGTACTTC. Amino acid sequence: CASSKGAGRRDHKQETQYF.

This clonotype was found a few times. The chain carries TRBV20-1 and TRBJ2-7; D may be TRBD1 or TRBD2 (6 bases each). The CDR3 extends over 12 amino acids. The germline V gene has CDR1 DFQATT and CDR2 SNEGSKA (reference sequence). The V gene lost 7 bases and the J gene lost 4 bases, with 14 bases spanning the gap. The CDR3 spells CSGIEGGYEQYF. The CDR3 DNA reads TGCAGTGGAATCGAGGGGGGTTACGAGCAGTACTTC.

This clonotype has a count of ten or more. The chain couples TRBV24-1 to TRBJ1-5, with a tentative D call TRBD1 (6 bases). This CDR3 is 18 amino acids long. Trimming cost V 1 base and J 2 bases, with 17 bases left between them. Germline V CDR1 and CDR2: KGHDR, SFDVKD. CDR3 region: CATSDFNRAVVGNQPQHF. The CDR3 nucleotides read TGTGCCACCAGTGATTTTAACAGGGCAGTAGTTGGCAATCAGCCCCAGCATTTT.

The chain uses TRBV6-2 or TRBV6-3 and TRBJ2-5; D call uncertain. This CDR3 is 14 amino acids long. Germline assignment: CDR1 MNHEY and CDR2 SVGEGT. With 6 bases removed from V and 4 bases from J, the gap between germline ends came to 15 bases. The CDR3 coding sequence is TGTGCCAGCAGCCCGACTCGATTAGTAGAGACCCAGTACTTC. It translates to CASSPTRLVETQYF.